The source of this T cell receptor beta chain is a study of blood T cell repertoires in COVID-19. The overall study: Donors in the United States, Italy and Spain gave samples during acute or convalescent COVID-19. From T cells, B-cell-depleted T cells, or PBMCs came the material, which was cDNA or gDNA.

During active infection, Seattle patients enrolled and were then monitored through disease. Profiling relied on immunoSEQ multiplex PCR, and the TCRdb table lists in-frame clones only, not all of them. The sample holds about 140,000 clones; roughly 84% are singletons and the top ten take about 8.1%. Germline lookup yields CDR1 MNHEY and CDR2 SMNVEV (reference sequence). The germline V and J ends were trimmed by 6 bases and 2 bases, with 11 bases remaining between them. The CDR3 has 13 amino acids. This TCR was sampled from a man under 40 with COVID-19, enrolled during active disease. The rearrangement links TRBV27 to TRBJ2-7, with D unclear. The sample taken for sequencing was peripheral blood. CDR3 coding DNA: TGTGCCAGCAGCGTTAGCCTGACCTACGAGCAGTACTTC. Translating it yields CASSVSLTYEQYF.